The rows below give T cell receptor beta chains drawn from one sample of a study of T cells in Graves' hyperthyroidism and ophthalmopathy. A single record per CDR3 protein comes from TCRdb applying MiXCR to the multiplex PCR reads. The top ten clones hold about 50% of a sample with 500,000 to 650,000 distinct CDR3 sequences, around 20% of them seen once. Material for sequencing was blood. The receptors here all came from a man aged 40-55 years with Graves' ophthalmopathy. CDR3s include the opening cysteine and the closing phenylalanine or tryptophan. Each record gives: V gene, clone size, D gene, J gene, CDR3 protein, CDR3 DNA. A D gene is named only where the DNA matches it firmly. Only some rows state a clone size, as once, few, many or a class for expanded clones.

V: TRBV20-1; size: few; D: TRBD2; J: TRBJ2-3; CDR3: CSARDRAGGEDTQYF; DNA: TGCAGTGCTAGAGATAGAGCGGGGGGGGAAGATACGCAGTATTTT
V: TRBV11-3; size: few; D: TRBD2; J: TRBJ2-1; CDR3: CASSLDRLATYNEQFF; DNA: TGTGCCAGCAGCTTAGACCGACTAGCGACGTACAATGAGCAGTTCTTC
V: TRBV5-1; size: few; D: TRBD1; J: TRBJ1-1; CDR3: CASSPTMTGTMNTEAFF; DNA: TGCGCCAGCAGCCCTACTATGACAGGGACTATGAACACTGAAGCTTTCTTT
V: TRBV12-3/TRBV12-4; size: many; D: TRBD1; J: TRBJ2-6; CDR3: CASSFRTGSGANVLTF; DNA: TGTGCCAGCAGTTTCCGGACAGGGTCTGGGGCCAACGTCCTGACTTTC
V: TRBV20-1; size: .; D: TRBD2; J: TRBJ2-3; CDR3: CSARALAGGITDTQYF; DNA: TGCAGTGCTAGGGCCTTAGCGGGGGGGATCACAGATACGCAGTATTTT
V: TRBV11-2; size: many; D: .; J: TRBJ2-2; CDR3: CASSLGPPGERTGELFF; DNA: TGTGCCAGCAGCTTAGGCCCCCCCGGGGAACGAACCGGGGAGCTGTTTTTT
V: TRBV20-1; size: many; D: .; J: TRBJ2-7; CDR3: CSARASLLGEQYF; DNA: TGCAGTGCTAGGGCCTCACTTCTAGGCGAGCAGTACTTC
V: TRBV6-1; size: .; D: .; J: TRBJ1-1; CDR3: CASTAVFEAFF; DNA: TGTGCCAGCACCGCCGTATTTGAAGCTTTCTTT
V: TRBV6-1; size: .; D: .; J: TRBJ1-5; CDR3: CASSRGRNQPQHF; DNA: TGTGCCAGCAGTAGGGGCCGCAATCAGCCCCAGCATTTT
V: TRBV7-2; size: few; D: .; J: TRBJ2-7; CDR3: CASSPRKGGSYEQYF; DNA: TGTGCCAGCAGCCCCCGAAAGGGAGGATCCTACGAGCAGTACTTC
V: TRBV12-3/TRBV12-4; size: .; D: .; J: TRBJ1-4; CDR3: CASSSSGSSNEKLFF; DNA: TGTGCCAGCAGTTCTTCCGGGTCCTCAAATGAAAAACTGTTTTTT
V: TRBV28; size: .; D: TRBD1; J: TRBJ1-5; CDR3: CASSLVGQLNQPQHF; DNA: TGTGCCAGCAGTTTGGTGGGACAGCTCAATCAGCCCCAGCATTTT
V: TRBV7-2; size: many; D: TRBD1; J: TRBJ2-3; CDR3: CASSLAWGTGTTSTDTQYF; DNA: TGTGCCAGCAGCTTAGCATGGGGGACAGGGACTACTAGCACAGATACGCAGTATTTT
V: TRBV6-1; size: .; D: TRBD1; J: TRBJ1-2; CDR3: CASRPGTGGFYGYTF; DNA: TGTGCCAGCAGACCAGGGACAGGGGGATTCTATGGCTACACCTTC
V: TRBV11-1; size: many; D: .; J: TRBJ2-7; CDR3: CASSLIQGIFYEQYF; DNA: TGTGCCAGCAGCCTCATTCAGGGAATCTTCTACGAGCAGTACTTC
V: TRBV4-3; size: .; D: TRBD1; J: TRBJ1-3; CDR3: CASSQGWGTGDTIYF; DNA: TGCGCCAGCAGCCAAGGCTGGGGGACAGGCGACACCATATATTTT
V: TRBV28; size: .; D: TRBD1; J: TRBJ1-6; CDR3: CASRAWTGDNSPLHF; DNA: TGTGCCAGCAGGGCTTGGACAGGCGATAATTCACCCCTCCACTTT
V: TRBV6-6; size: few; D: .; J: TRBJ1-1; CDR3: CASSYSGSRFLNTEAFF; DNA: TGTGCCAGCAGTTACTCCGGGTCTCGATTCTTGAACACTGAAGCTTTCTTT
V: TRBV7-3; size: many; D: TRBD2; J: TRBJ2-2; CDR3: CASSFQLAGGTGELFF; DNA: TGTGCCAGCAGCTTCCAACTAGCGGGGGGGACCGGGGAGCTGTTTTTT
V: TRBV28; size: few; D: TRBD1; J: TRBJ2-2; CDR3: CASTMTGTNTGELFF; DNA: TGTGCCAGCACTATGACAGGGACGAACACCGGGGAGCTGTTTTTT
V: TRBV15; size: once; D: .; J: TRBJ2-1; CDR3: CATSRGGPVDEQFF; DNA: TGTGCCACCAGCAGGGGGGGACCGGTGGATGAGCAGTTCTTC
V: TRBV6-1; size: .; D: TRBD1; J: TRBJ1-3; CDR3: CASSPNRDSWRNTIYF; DNA: TGTGCCAGCAGTCCCAACCGGGACAGTTGGAGAAACACCATATATTTT
V: TRBV5-1; size: few; D: TRBD1; J: TRBJ2-5; CDR3: CASSLGGQGSSETQYF; DNA: TGCGCCAGCAGCTTGGGGGGACAGGGTTCCTCGGAGACCCAGTACTTC
V: TRBV20-1; size: .; D: TRBD2; J: TRBJ2-5; CDR3: CSALTSGQETQYF; DNA: TGCAGTGCCTTGACTAGCGGGCAAGAGACCCAGTACTTC
V: TRBV18; size: many; D: .; J: TRBJ2-7; CDR3: CASSPDLSSYEQYF; DNA: TGTGCCAGCTCACCAGACCTGAGCTCCTACGAGCAGTACTTC
V: TRBV6-9; size: few; D: .; J: TRBJ1-1; CDR3: CASSSPGAEAFF; DNA: TGTGCCAGCAGTTCCCCCGGGGCTGAAGCTTTCTTT
V: TRBV4-1; size: .; D: TRBD1; J: TRBJ2-7; CDR3: CASSQDGTGARAQYF; DNA: TGCGCCAGCAGCCAAGACGGGACAGGAGCCAGGGCGCAGTACTTC
V: TRBV20-1; size: once; D: TRBD2; J: TRBJ2-1; CDR3: CSAIGTSWESNEQFF; DNA: TGCAGTGCCATAGGGACTAGCTGGGAGTCGAATGAGCAGTTCTTC
V: TRBV28; size: few; D: TRBD1; J: TRBJ1-5; CDR3: CATRTGTGSNQPQHF; DNA: TGTGCCACCCGTACCGGGACAGGGTCGAACCAGCCCCAGCATTTT
V: TRBV19; size: .; D: .; J: TRBJ2-7; CDR3: CASSTRQAPYEQYF; DNA: TGTGCCAGTAGTACCCGGCAGGCACCCTACGAGCAGTACTTC
V: TRBV9; size: few; D: .; J: TRBJ2-3; CDR3: CASSVVGTDTQYF; DNA: TGTGCCAGCAGCGTAGTCGGGACAGATACGCAGTATTTT
V: TRBV5-1; size: few; D: TRBD2; J: TRBJ2-2; CDR3: CASSLAGGTAGELFF; DNA: TGCGCCAGCAGCTTAGCGGGGGGTACCGCCGGGGAGCTGTTTTTT
V: TRBV4-3; size: few; D: .; J: TRBJ2-2; CDR3: CASSQDRQGVKTGELFF; DNA: TGCGCCAGCAGCCAAGATCGCCAGGGCGTTAAGACCGGGGAGCTGTTTTTT
V: TRBV20-1; size: .; D: TRBD2; J: TRBJ2-1; CDR3: CSARDPGGTSLHEQFF; DNA: TGCAGTGCTAGAGATCCCGGCGGGACTAGCCTTCATGAGCAGTTCTTC
V: TRBV7-2; size: few; D: .; J: TRBJ2-1; CDR3: CASSLNYVNEQFF; DNA: TGTGCCAGCAGCTTAAATTATGTGAATGAGCAGTTCTTC
V: TRBV2; size: many; D: .; J: TRBJ1-2; CDR3: CASSESQLLNYGYTF; DNA: TGTGCCAGCAGTGAGTCCCAGCTACTTAACTATGGCTACACCTTC